A single sample is the source of the 22 T cell receptor beta chains below, sequenced in a study of T cells of healthy individuals. TCRdb passed the 5' RACE reads through MiXCR, listing each CDR3 protein once. The repertoire holds 95,000 to 100,000 distinct CDR3 sequences, with roughly 15% as singletons. The receptors shown here come from a human donor in good health.

This clonotype has only a few counts. CDR3 sequence: CASSFRTAGNTEAFF. The CDR3, as DNA: TGTGCCAGCAGCTTCCGGACGGCCGGGAACACTGAAGCTTTCTTT. The chain couples TRBV11-1 to TRBJ1-1; D gene ambiguous. The CDR3 loop spans 15 amino acids. Germline V gives CDR1 SGHAT, CDR2 FQDESV (reference sequence). The V gene lost 3 bases and the J gene lost 1 base, with 12 bases spanning the gap.

This clonotype has ten or more counts. The V and J genes are TRBV4-2 and TRBJ1-1, with 10 bases lining up with TRBD1. The CDR3 totals 14 residues. CDR1 and CDR2 from the germline V gene are LGHNA and YNFKEQ. With 4 bases clipped from V and 5 bases from J, the junction kept 4 bases outside the gene matches. The CDR3 DNA reads TGTGCCAGCAGCCCGGACAGGGGGGGGACTGAAGCTTTCTTT. Protein sequence: CASSPDRGGTEAFF.

This sequence joins TRBV4-3 and TRBJ2-2; perhaps TRBD1 as D (6 bases). This CDR3 region has 16 residues. CDR1 and CDR2 (germline): LGHNA, YSLEER. V lost 0 bases and J 2 bases, leaving 10 bases between the germline ends. The CDR3 DNA sequence: TGCGCCAGCAGCCAAGACAGGGGTGGAAACACCGGGGAGCTGTTTTTT. This translates into CASSQDRGGNTGELFF.

This chain links TRBV27 with TRBJ1-1; D is perhaps TRBD1 (5 bases). CDR3 length equals 14 residues. Germline V gene lookup returns CDR1 MNHEY and CDR2 SMNVEV (reference sequence). Trimming shortened V by 3 bases and J by 3 bases, and 11 bases separated the two germline ends. The CDR3, as DNA: TGTGCCAGCAGTTTGACCGGGGCCCACACTGAAGCTTTCTTT. This encodes CASSLTGAHTEAFF.

Only a few counts were recorded for this clonotype. V gene TRBV6-1 combines with J gene TRBJ2-3; 7 bases fit TRBD1. The CDR3 totals 19 residues. With 2 bases clipped from V and 1 base from J, the junction kept 15 bases outside the gene matches. The germline V gene encodes CDR1 MNHNS and CDR2 SASEGT. CDR3 DNA: TGTGCCAGCAGTGAAAATTTCGGAAGGGGGCTTGCGGGCACAGATACGCAGTATTTT. It translates to CASSENFGRGLAGTDTQYF.

Of note for this clonotype: A much larger clonotype is one base distant, so this may be a read error. V usage is TRBV11-3 and J usage is TRBJ2-3, with no clear D. The V gene's germline CDR1 is SGHNT and CDR2 YENEEA. The CDR3 contains 15 residues. Deletions cut 5 bases from V and 4 bases from J, with 16 bases between. CDR3 coding DNA: TGTGCCAGCAGCCCGCGCGGAGAGTTCGCAGATACGCAGTATTTT. Protein: CASSPRGEFADTQYF.

The sample holds many counts of this clonotype. The V call is TRBV28, the J call TRBJ2-4; D might be TRBD2 (5 bases). Trimming removed 2 bases at V and 0 bases at J, with 5 bases between. Germline CDR1 and CDR2: MDHEN and SYDVKM. The CDR3 has 14 residues. CDR3 sequence (DNA): TGTGCCAGCAGTTTACGGGGAGCCAAAAACATTCAGTACTTC. As protein: CASSLRGAKNIQYF.

The chain joins TRBV20-1 to TRBJ2-7, with 8 bases matching TRBD2. Trimming at V came to 5 bases and at J to 0 bases, leaving 6 bases not matched to a gene. The CDR3 sequence is 14 residues long. Germline CDR1 reads DFQATT; CDR2 reads SNEGSKA (reference sequence). CDR3 region: CSAQRGTSSYEQYF. As DNA, the CDR3 is TGCAGTGCTCAGCGGGGGACCAGCTCCTACGAGCAGTACTTC.

This clonotype showed up many times. This sequence joins TRBV5-5 and TRBJ2-6, with D perhaps matching TRBD2 (5 bases). Trimming left V 6 bases short and J 2 bases short, with 12 bases between. Germline CDR1 and CDR2: SGHKS and YYEKEE (reference sequence). This CDR3 comprises 15 residues. The CDR3 coding sequence is TGTGCCAGCATTAAGGACTTGACTGGGGCCAACGTCCTGACTTTC. This encodes CASIKDLTGANVLTF.

This clonotype has ten or more counts. V and J are TRBV12-3 or TRBV12-4 and TRBJ2-7; either TRBD1 or TRBD2 may supply D (5 bases each). The CDR3 covers 15 residues. V was trimmed by 6 bases and J by 1 base, leaving 16 bases between them. Here the CDR3 reads CASSLNQGPSYEQYF. DNA of the CDR3: TGTGCCAGCAGCCTGAACCAGGGACCTTCCTACGAGCAGTACTTC.

This chain connects TRBV7-6 to TRBJ2-3; 11 bases match TRBD2. With V trimmed by 5 bases and J by 11 bases, 3 bases remained unmatched. The germline V gene has CDR1 SGHVS and CDR2 FNYEAQ. This CDR3 spans 12 amino acids. CDR3 coding DNA: TGTGCCAGCAGCCAGCTAGCGGGGGGGCAGTATTTT. This sequence encodes CASSQLAGGQYF.

This clonotype was seen more than once but under ten times. The gene calls are TRBV27 and TRBJ1-6; the D gene is possibly TRBD1 (5 bases). Trimming stripped 5 bases from V and 10 bases from J, with 18 bases between. Germline-derived CDR1 and CDR2 are MNHEY and SMNVEV (reference sequence). There are 15 residues in the CDR3. CDR3 nucleotides: TGTGCCAGCAGTCCACCGGGGGAGTTAGGGTCACCCCTCCACTTT. Its protein is CASSPPGELGSPLHF.

This chain connects TRBV11-2 to TRBJ2-7; TRBD2 matches at 8 bases. Germline loops: CDR1 SGHAT, CDR2 FQNNGV. This CDR3 has 14 amino acids. V dropped 5 bases and J dropped 0; count of bases not matched to a gene: 3. The CDR3 region is CASSPAGASYEQYF. In nucleotides, the CDR3 is TGTGCCAGCAGCCCAGCGGGGGCCTCCTACGAGCAGTACTTC.

About this clonotype: A much larger clone lies a single base off, so this may be a read error. The chain links TRBV20-1 to TRBJ1-5, with D perhaps TRBD1 (6 bases). CDR1 and CDR2 (germline): DFQATT, SNEGSKA (reference sequence). V lost 3 bases and J 14 bases, leaving 14 bases between the germline ends. The CDR3 loop spans 11 amino acids. For the CDR3, the DNA is TGCAGTGCTAGCTTCAGGGACATGGAGCATTTT. This translates into CSASFRDMEHF.

Ten or more counts support this clonotype. In DNA form, the CDR3 reads TGCAGTGCGGAGGCAGACACTGAAGCTTTCTTT. It yields the protein CSAEADTEAFF. This chain uses TRBV20-1 with TRBJ1-1, with D uncertain. The V and J ends lost 6 bases and 3 bases respectively, with 8 bases between them. CDR1 DFQATT and CDR2 SNEGSKA come from the germline V gene (reference sequence). There are 11 residues in the CDR3.

This clonotype was observed a few times. This rearrangement joins TRBV4-3 to TRBJ2-3, with a tentative D call TRBD2 (6 bases). The germline V and J ends were trimmed by 1 base and 5 bases, with 16 bases remaining between them. The CDR3 covers 16 residues. Germline lookup yields CDR1 LGHNA and CDR2 YSLEER. CDR3 coding DNA: TGCGCCAGCAGCCAAGGGGCTTCAAGGGAGGAAGATACGCAGTATTTT. This sequence encodes CASSQGASREEDTQYF.

The rearrangement joins TRBV12-3 or TRBV12-4 to TRBJ2-5; D unresolved. V was shortened by 5 bases and J by 2 bases, with 12 bases between the two germline ends. The CDR3 covers 14 residues. Here the CDR3 DNA reads TGTGCCAGCAGTGTCCAGACTGTTCAAGAGACCCAGTACTTC. Translated: CASSVQTVQETQYF.

A few counts support this clonotype. This chain uses TRBV18 with TRBJ2-7; 7 nucleotides match TRBD1. CDR1 is KGHSH, CDR2 LQKENI, per germline. This CDR3 has 14 amino acids. Unmatched junction bases numbered 6, after V lost 6 bases and J lost 1 base. The CDR3 region is CASSPVQGSYEQYF. In DNA, the CDR3 is TGTGCCAGCTCTCCGGTACAGGGGTCCTACGAGCAGTACTTC.

The table lists this clonotype with a few counts. V gene TRBV20-1 combines with J gene TRBJ2-7, with 9 bases matching TRBD2. Trimming cost V 8 bases and J 5 bases; bases outside gene matches: 13. This CDR3 has 14 residues. Germline loops: CDR1 DFQATT, CDR2 SNEGSKA (reference sequence). CDR3 residues: CSNRFISGSDEQYF. The CDR3 DNA sequence: TGCAGTAATAGATTCATTAGCGGGAGCGACGAGCAGTACTTC.

This clonotype was counted at least ten times. The CDR3 DNA reads as TGTGCCAGCAGCTCCAGACTAGCGGACAACACCGGGGAGCTGTTTTTT. The encoded protein is CASSSRLADNTGELFF. The chain combines TRBV5-4 with TRBJ2-2; TRBD2 matches 9 bases. The CDR3 has 16 amino acids. J was trimmed by 2 bases and V by 3 bases; bases with no gene match: 5. Per the germline V gene, CDR1 is SGHNT and CDR2 is YYREEE (reference sequence).

The chain carries TRBV28 and TRBJ1-6; possibly TRBD1 for D (5 bases). The CDR3 has 19 amino acids. V lost 5 bases to trimming and J lost 0 bases, with 20 bases between them. Germline CDR1 is MDHEN and CDR2 is SYDVKM. In nucleotides, the CDR3 is TGTGCCAGCAGTCCGGATCAAGGGGCACTGAGCTCCTATAATTCACCCCTCCACTTT. It is translated as CASSPDQGALSSYNSPLHF. Looking up the rest from reference TRBV28 and TRBJ1-6 gives the full variable domain: DVKVTQSSRYLVKRTGEKVFLECVQDMDHENMFWYRQDPGLGLRLIYFSYDVKMKEKGDIPEGYSVSREKKERFSLILESASTNQTSMYLCASSPDQGALSSYNSPLHFGNGTRLTVT.

This clonotype was picked up many times. The V call is TRBV3-1, the J call TRBJ2-1, with 9 bases lining up with TRBD2. The CDR3 totals 16 residues. The V gene end was trimmed by 4 bases and the J gene end by 9 bases; junction bases not matched to a gene: 13. Germline V gene lookup returns CDR1 LGHDT and CDR2 YNNKEL (reference sequence). The CDR3 loop is CASSRVVSGGMGEQFF. The CDR3 coding sequence is TGTGCCAGCAGCCGTGTAGTTAGCGGGGGCATGGGTGAGCAGTTCTTC.